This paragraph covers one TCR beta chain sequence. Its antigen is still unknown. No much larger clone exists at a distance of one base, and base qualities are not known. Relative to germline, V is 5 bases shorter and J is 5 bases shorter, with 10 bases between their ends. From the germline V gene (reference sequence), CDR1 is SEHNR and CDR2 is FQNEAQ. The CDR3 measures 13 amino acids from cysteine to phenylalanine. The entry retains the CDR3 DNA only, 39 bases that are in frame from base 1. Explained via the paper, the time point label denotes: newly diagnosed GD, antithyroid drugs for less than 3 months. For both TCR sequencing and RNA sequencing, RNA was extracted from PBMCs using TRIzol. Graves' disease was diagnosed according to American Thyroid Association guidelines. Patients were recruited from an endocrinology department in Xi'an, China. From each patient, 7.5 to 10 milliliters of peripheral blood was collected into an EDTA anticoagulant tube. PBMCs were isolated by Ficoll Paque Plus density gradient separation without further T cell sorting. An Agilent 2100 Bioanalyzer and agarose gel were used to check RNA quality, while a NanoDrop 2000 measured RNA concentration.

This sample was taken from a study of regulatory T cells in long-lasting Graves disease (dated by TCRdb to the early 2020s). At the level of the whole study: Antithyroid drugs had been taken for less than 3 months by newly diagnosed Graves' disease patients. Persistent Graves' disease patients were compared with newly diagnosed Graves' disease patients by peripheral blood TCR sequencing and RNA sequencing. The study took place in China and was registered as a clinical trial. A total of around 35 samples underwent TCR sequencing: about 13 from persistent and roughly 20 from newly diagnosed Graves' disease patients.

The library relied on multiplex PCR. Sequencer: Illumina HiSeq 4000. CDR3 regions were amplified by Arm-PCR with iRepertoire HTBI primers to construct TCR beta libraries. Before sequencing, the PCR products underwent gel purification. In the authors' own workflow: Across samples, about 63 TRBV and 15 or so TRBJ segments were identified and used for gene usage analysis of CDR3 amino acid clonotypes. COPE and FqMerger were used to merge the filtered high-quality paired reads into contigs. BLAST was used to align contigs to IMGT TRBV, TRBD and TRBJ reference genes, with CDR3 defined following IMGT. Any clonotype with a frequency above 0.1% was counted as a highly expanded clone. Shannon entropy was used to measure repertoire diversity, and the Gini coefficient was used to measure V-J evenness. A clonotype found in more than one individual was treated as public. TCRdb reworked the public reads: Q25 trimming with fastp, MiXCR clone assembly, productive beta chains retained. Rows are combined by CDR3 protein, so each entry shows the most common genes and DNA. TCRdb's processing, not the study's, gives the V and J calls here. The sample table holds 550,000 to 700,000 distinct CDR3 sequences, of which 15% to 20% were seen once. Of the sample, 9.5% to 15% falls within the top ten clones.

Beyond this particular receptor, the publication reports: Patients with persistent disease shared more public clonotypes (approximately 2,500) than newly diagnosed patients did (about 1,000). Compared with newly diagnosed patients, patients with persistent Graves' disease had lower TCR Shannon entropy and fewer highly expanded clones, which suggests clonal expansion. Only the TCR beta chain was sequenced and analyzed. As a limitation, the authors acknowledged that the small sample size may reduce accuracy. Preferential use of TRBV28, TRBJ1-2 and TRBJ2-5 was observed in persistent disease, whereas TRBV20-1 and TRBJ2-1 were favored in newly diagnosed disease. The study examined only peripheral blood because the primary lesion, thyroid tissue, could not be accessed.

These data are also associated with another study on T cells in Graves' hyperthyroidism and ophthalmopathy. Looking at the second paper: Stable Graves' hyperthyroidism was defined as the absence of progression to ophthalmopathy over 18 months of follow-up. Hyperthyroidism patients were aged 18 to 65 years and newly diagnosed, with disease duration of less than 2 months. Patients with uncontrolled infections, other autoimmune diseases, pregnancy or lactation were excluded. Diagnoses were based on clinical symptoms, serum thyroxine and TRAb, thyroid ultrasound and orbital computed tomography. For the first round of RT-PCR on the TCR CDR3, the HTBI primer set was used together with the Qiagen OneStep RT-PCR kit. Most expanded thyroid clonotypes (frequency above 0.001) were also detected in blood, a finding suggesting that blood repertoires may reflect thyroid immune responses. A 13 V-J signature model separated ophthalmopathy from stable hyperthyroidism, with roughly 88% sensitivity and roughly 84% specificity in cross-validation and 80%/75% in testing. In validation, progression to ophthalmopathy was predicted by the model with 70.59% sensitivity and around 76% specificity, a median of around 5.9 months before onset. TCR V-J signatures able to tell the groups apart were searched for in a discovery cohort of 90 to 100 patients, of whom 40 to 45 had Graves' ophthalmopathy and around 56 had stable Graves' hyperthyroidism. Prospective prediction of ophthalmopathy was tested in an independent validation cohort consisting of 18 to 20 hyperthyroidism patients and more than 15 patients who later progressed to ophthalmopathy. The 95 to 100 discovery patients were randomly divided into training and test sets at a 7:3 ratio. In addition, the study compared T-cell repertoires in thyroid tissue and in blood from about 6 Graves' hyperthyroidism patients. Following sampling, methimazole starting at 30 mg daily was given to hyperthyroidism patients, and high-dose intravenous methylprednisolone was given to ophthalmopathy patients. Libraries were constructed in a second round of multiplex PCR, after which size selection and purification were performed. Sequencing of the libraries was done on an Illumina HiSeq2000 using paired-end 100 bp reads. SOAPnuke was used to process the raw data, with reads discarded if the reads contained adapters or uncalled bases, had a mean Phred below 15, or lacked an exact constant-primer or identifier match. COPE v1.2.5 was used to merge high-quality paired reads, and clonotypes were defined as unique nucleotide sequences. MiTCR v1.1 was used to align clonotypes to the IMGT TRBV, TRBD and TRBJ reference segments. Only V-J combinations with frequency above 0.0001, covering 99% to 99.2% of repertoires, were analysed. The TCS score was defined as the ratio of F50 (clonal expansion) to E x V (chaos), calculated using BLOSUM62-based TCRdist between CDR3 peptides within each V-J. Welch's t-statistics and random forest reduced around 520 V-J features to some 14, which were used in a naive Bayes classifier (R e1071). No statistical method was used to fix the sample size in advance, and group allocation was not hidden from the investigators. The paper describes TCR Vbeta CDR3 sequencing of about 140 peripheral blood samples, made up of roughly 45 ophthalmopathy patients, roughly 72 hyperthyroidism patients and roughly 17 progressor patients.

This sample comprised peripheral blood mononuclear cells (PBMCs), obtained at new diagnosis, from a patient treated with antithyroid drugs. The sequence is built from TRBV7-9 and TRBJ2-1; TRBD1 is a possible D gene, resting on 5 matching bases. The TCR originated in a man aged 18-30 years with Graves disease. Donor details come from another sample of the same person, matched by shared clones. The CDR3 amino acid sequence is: CASSLRQNNEQFF. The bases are TGTGCCAGCAGCCTTAGACAGAACAATGAGCAGTTCTTC.